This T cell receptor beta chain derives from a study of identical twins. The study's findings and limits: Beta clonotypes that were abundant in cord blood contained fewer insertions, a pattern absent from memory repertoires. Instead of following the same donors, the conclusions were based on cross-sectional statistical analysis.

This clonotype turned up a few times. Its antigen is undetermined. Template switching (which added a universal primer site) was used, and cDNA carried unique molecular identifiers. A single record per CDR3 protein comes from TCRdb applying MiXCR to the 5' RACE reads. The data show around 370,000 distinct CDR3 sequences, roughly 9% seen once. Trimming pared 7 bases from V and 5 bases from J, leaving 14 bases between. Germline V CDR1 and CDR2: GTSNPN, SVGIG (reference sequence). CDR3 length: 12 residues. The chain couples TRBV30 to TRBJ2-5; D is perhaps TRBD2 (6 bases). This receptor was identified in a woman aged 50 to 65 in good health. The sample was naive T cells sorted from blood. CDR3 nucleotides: TGTGCCTCCCAGCCGGCGGGGGAGACCCAGTACTTC. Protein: CASQPAGETQYF.